This TCR beta chain was retrieved from a study of T-cell reconstitution after alpha-beta-depleted transplantation in children. The authors prepared the TCRbeta library with unique molecular identifiers. TCRdb fed the PCR reads into MiXCR, producing one record per CDR3 protein. The sample lists about 610,000 distinct CDR3 sequences, about 10% occurring once. The ends lost 4 bases at V and 5 bases at J; junction bases unmatched: 8. From germline, CDR1 is SGHRS and CDR2 YFSETQ. This CDR3 has 14 residues. The source of this sequence is a human donor who donated a stem cell graft to a child with acute myeloid leukemia. The specimen comprised PBMCs from the stem cell graft donor, sampled from the stem cell graft. The J gene is TRBJ2-5, the V gene TRBV5-1; 7 nucleotides agree with TRBD2. CDR3 in amino acids: CASSAGTTRETQYF. CDR3 DNA sequence: TGCGCCAGCAGCGCTGGGACTACCCGGGAGACCCAGTACTTC.